This T cell receptor beta chain was identified in a study of identical twins. Study outcomes and limitations: Insertions ran lower in abundant cord blood beta clonotypes, though not in memory repertoires. Modelling underestimated the level of out-of-frame TCR alpha sharing observed in monozygotic twins.

A template switching step contributed a universal primer site, while unique molecular identifiers were present in the cDNA. TCRdb re-analysed the 5' RACE reads in MiXCR, keeping a single row per CDR3 protein. This repertoire shows 200,000 to 250,000 distinct CDR3 sequences, 5.5% to 8% found once; its top ten account for 3.6%. This clonotype was counted only a few times. As yet, its antigen is unknown. A further study also used this sample, focusing on yellow fever vaccine responses in identical twins. That investigation notes: Twins' vaccine T cell response reportedly seemed partly convergent, partly personalized.

This receptor was taken from a woman between 18 and 30 years old in good health. Sample: memory (CD45RO+) T cells sorted from blood.

CDR3 sequence (DNA): TGTGCCAGCAGCCGGGGACAGGACATTCAGTACTTC. As protein: CASSRGQDIQYF. The chain combines TRBV9 with TRBJ2-4; TRBD1 agrees at 8 bases. The CDR3 covers 12 residues. CDR1 and CDR2 from the germline V gene are SGDLS and YYNGEE. The V and J ends lost 4 bases and 8 bases, in that order; junction bases with no gene match: 2.